This is a list of T cell receptor beta chains from one sample in a study of cytomegalovirus exposure and HLA in healthy donors. Sequencing was performed with immunoSEQ multiplex PCR; in TCRdb, only in-frame clones are kept and a portion is missing. The data show 110,000 to 150,000 clones, 9.4% seen once. Material: PBMCs. Source of these receptors: a male donor in good health and CMV-seronegative. CDR3s include the opening cysteine and the closing phenylalanine or tryptophan. D genes are given only for firm matches. The size field is filled for only some rows; it gives once, few, many or a size class.

j_call v_call d_call clone_size cdr3_aa cdr3_nt
TRBJ1-3 TRBV30 . few CAWSLLDTIYF TGTGCCTGGAGCCTCTTAGACACCATATATTTT
TRBJ1-3 TRBV4-2 TRBD1 few CASSQDHDRGYGNTIYF TGTGCCAGCAGCCAAGATCATGACAGGGGGTATGGAAACACCATATATTTT
TRBJ2-3 TRBV7-2 . . CASSLVSGDTQYF TGTGCCAGCAGCTTAGTCAGCGGGGATACGCAGTATTTT
TRBJ2-1 TRBV4-3 . . CASSQEALSNEQFF TGCGCCAGCAGCCAAGAAGCCCTCTCCAATGAGCAGTTCTTC
TRBJ2-1 TRBV15 . . CATSVGASYNEQFF TGTGCCACCAGCGTAGGGGCTTCCTACAATGAGCAGTTCTTC
TRBJ1-2 TRBV20-1 . few CSAWTVKGYTF TGCAGTGCTTGGACAGTCAAGGGCTACACCTTC
TRBJ2-1 TRBV5-6 TRBD2 few CASSFESGRYAFF TGTGCCAGCAGCTTTGAGAGCGGGAGATACGCGTTCTTC
TRBJ1-3 TRBV7-6 TRBD1 . CASSVGQGTGNTIYF TGTGCCAGCAGCGTTGGACAGGGAACAGGAAACACCATATATTTT
TRBJ2-7 TRBV7-9 . . CAIQGIGDEQYF TGTGCCATCCAGGGAATAGGGGACGAGCAGTACTTC
TRBJ2-7 TRBV6-5 . few CASRDTSSYEQYF TGTGCCAGCAGGGACACGAGCTCCTACGAGCAGTACTTC
TRBJ2-7 TRBV7-9 TRBD1 . CASSLADRGKQYF TGTGCCAGCAGCTTGGCCGACAGGGGGAAGCAGTACTTC
TRBJ2-7 TRBV19 TRBD2 . CASSIKAGDEQYF TGTGCCAGTAGTATTAAGGCGGGGGACGAGCAGTACTTC
TRBJ1-2 TRBV4-3 . few CASSQDEAVINYGYTF TGCGCCAGCAGCCAAGATGAGGCAGTGATTAACTATGGCTACACCTTC
TRBJ2-7 TRBV4-3 . few CASSQDWSDKSYEQSYEQYF TGCGCCAGCAGCCAAGATTGGTCGGACAAGAGCTACGAGCAGAGCTACGAGCAGTACTTC
TRBJ1-2 TRBV2 TRBD1 few CASSESGTDNYGYTF TGTGCCAGCAGTGAATCCGGGACAGACAACTATGGCTACACCTTC
TRBJ2-5 TRBV7-8 TRBD2 few CASSLASGGEQETQYF TGTGCCAGCAGCTTAGCTAGCGGGGGCGAACAAGAGACCCAGTACTTC
TRBJ1-4 TRBV6-1 . . CASSRDTKTNEKLFF TGTGCCAGCAGCCGGGACACGAAGACTAATGAAAAACTGTTTTTT
TRBJ2-7 TRBV4-3 TRBD1 few CASSPRQGAYEQYF TGCGCCAGCAGCCCCCGACAGGGGGCTTACGAGCAGTACTTC
TRBJ1-2 TRBV7-2 . few CASSWGGGLNYGYTF TGTGCCAGCAGCTGGGGGGGAGGGCTTAACTATGGCTACACCTTC
TRBJ2-3 TRBV5-1 TRBD2 few CASNSFSGGADTQYF TGCGCCAGCAATTCTTTTAGCGGGGGCGCAGATACGCAGTATTTT
TRBJ1-2 TRBV7-2 TRBD1 . CASSPQQGAHGYTF TGTGCCAGCAGCCCCCAACAGGGGGCGCATGGCTACACCTTC
TRBJ1-5 TRBV7-2 . . CASSFPTGGNQPQHF TGTGCCAGCAGCTTCCCGACAGGAGGCAATCAGCCCCAGCATTTT
TRBJ1-5 TRBV7-2 . few CASSLVGGGNQPQHF TGTGCCAGCAGCTTAGTGGGGGGGGGCAATCAGCCCCAGCATTTT
TRBJ2-5 TRBV18 TRBD2 few CASSSRLAGGQETQYF TGTGCCAGCTCATCCAGACTAGCGGGGGGCCAAGAGACCCAGTACTTC
TRBJ1-3 TRBV4-3 TRBD1 . CASSPQGVGNTIYF TGCGCCAGCAGCCCACAGGGGGTAGGAAACACCATATATTTT
TRBJ1-2 TRBV19 TRBD1 . CASIPGQGSCGYTF TGTGCCAGTATTCCCGGACAGGGGAGCTGTGGCTACACCTTC
TRBJ2-1 TRBV25-1 TRBD1 . CASRGTGVVSNEQFF TGTGCCAGCAGGGGGACAGGGGTTGTTAGTAATGAGCAGTTCTTC
TRBJ1-5 TRBV2 TRBD1 few CASSAQGFLNQPQHF TGTGCCAGCAGCGCACAGGGGTTCCTAAATCAGCCCCAGCATTTT
TRBJ2-2 TRBV5-1 TRBD1 . CASSPPGTANTGELFF TGCGCCAGCAGCCCCCCCGGGACAGCGAACACCGGGGAGCTGTTTTTT
TRBJ1-5 TRBV9 . . CASSQAGGNQPQHF TGTGCCAGCAGCCAGGCCGGGGGAAATCAGCCCCAGCATTTT
TRBJ1-1 TRBV9 . . CASSVVAGSTEAFF TGTGCCAGCAGCGTAGTGGCGGGGAGCACTGAAGCTTTCTTT
TRBJ2-7 TRBV7-2 TRBD1 few CASSSGDRGLHEQYF TGTGCCAGCAGCTCCGGGGACAGGGGGCTCCACGAGCAGTACTTC
TRBJ1-2 TRBV2 . . CASSYDGSLRGYTF TGTGCCAGCAGTTACGACGGGAGTCTTCGTGGCTACACCTTC
TRBJ2-6 TRBV28 . . CASSFSVLTDSGANVLTF TGTGCCAGCAGTTTTAGTGTACTAACTGACTCTGGGGCCAACGTCCTGACTTTC
TRBJ1-2 TRBV15 . . CATSRVDDRPYGYTF TGTGCCACCAGCAGAGTTGACGACAGGCCCTATGGCTACACCTTC
TRBJ1-4 TRBV28 TRBD1 . CASSFPDRANERLFF TGTGCCAGCAGTTTCCCGGACAGGGCTAATGAAAGACTGTTTTTT
TRBJ1-1 TRBV7-2 . few CANLKRGVYRTEAFF TGTGCCAACCTAAAAAGGGGTGTATACCGCACTGAAGCTTTCTTT
TRBJ1-1 TRBV6-1 . . CASRPGQYTEAFF TGTGCCAGCAGGCCAGGACAGTACACTGAAGCTTTCTTT
TRBJ2-5 TRBV7-9 . few CASSLARETQYF TGTGCCAGCAGCTTAGCGCGGGAGACCCAGTACTTC
TRBJ2-1 TRBV5-1 TRBD2 few CASSLVSGRDNEQFF TGCGCCAGCAGCTTGGTTAGCGGGAGGGACAATGAGCAGTTCTTC
TRBJ1-2 TRBV20-1 TRBD1 . CSFTGDYGYTF TGCAGTTTCACAGGGGACTATGGCTACACCTTC
TRBJ1-2 TRBV7-2 . few CASSWSNSNYGYTF TGTGCCAGCAGCTGGTCAAACTCGAACTATGGCTACACCTTC
TRBJ2-3 TRBV5-1 . few CASSLAEVAAEQYF TGCGCCAGCAGCTTGGCCGAGGTGGCAGCAGAGCAGTATTTT
TRBJ2-7 TRBV28 TRBD1 . CASSLSVGQTYEQYF TGTGCCAGCAGTTTATCGGTGGGACAGACCTACGAGCAGTACTTC
TRBJ2-3 TRBV5-4 TRBD2 few CASSPIAGDTDTQYF TGTGCCAGCAGCCCGATAGCGGGGGATACAGATACGCAGTATTTT
TRBJ1-1 TRBV5-4 . . CASSPRTAESTEAFF TGTGCCAGCAGCCCAAGAACAGCGGAGAGCACTGAAGCTTTCTTT
TRBJ1-1 TRBV7-3 . few CASSRPGNTEAFF TGTGCCAGCAGCCGCCCGGGGAACACTGAAGCTTTCTTT
TRBJ1-5 TRBV15 TRBD1 . CATSGSQGASNQPQHF TGTGCCACCAGCGGATCACAGGGGGCGAGCAATCAGCCCCAGCATTTT
TRBJ2-1 TRBV11-2 TRBD2 . CASSSWTRFDEQFF TGTGCCAGCAGCTCCTGGACTAGATTCGATGAGCAGTTCTTC
TRBJ2-1 TRBV5-4 . . CASNSQMNNEQFF TGTGCCAGCAACAGTCAAATGAACAATGAGCAGTTCTTC
TRBJ1-1 TRBV28 . few CASSLSPDRASITEAFF TGTGCCAGCAGTTTGTCCCCGGACAGAGCCTCGATAACTGAAGCTTTCTTT